This TCR beta chain appears in the sequencing data of a study of long-term antiretroviral therapy in people with HIV. Run at survey level, the immunoSEQ assay was version v3.0. Here immunoSEQ multiplex PCR was the method, and the copy in TCRdb shows in-frame clones only, minus some. Of fewer than 20,000 clones in the sample, 85% to 90% were seen once. From germline, CDR1 is SGHRS and CDR2 YFSETQ. The V end was cut by 1 base, the J end by 3 bases, with 14 bases between. The CDR3 extends over 17 amino acids. J is TRBJ1-6 and V is TRBV5-1; D is possibly TRBD1 (6 bases). Sequenced material: unsorted PBMCs, taken 4.2 years after starting antiretroviral therapy. This receptor was obtained from a man aged 50 to 59 with HIV. In DNA, the CDR3 is TGCGCCAGCAGCTTGCTCAGCCCAGGGGACTATAATTCACCCCTCCACTTT. Amino acid sequence: CASSLLSPGDYNSPLHF.